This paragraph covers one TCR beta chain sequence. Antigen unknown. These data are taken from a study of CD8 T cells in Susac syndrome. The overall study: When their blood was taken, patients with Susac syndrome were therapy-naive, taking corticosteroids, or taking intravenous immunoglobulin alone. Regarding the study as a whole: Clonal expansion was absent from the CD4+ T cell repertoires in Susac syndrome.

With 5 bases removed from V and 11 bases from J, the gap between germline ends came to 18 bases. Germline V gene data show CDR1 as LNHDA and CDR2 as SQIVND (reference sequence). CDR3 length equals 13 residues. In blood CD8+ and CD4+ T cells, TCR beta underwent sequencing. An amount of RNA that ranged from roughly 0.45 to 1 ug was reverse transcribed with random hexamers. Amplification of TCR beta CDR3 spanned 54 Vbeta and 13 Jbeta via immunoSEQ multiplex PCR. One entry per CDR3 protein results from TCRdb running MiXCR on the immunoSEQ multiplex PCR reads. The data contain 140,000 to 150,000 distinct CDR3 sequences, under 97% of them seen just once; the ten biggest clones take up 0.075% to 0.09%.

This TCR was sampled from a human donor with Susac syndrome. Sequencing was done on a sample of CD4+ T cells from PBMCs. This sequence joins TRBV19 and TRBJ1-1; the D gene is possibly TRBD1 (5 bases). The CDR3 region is CASSAAKGLRAFF. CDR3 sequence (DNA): TGTGCCAGTAGTGCGGCTAAGGGGCTGCGGGCTTTCTTT.